This passage covers 24 T cell receptor beta chains from one sample sequenced in a study of blood T cell repertoires in COVID-19. This table comes from immunoSEQ multiplex PCR, and its TCRdb copy is limited to in-frame clones, with some not included. The sample lists hundreds of thousands of clones, around 89% occurring once. The sample taken for sequencing was PBMCs or T cells enriched from blood (not recorded which). The receptors come from a man younger than 40 who had recovered from COVID-19.

The chain carries TRBV6-5 and TRBJ1-2, with unresolved D. V lost 2 bases and J 9 bases, leaving 10 bases between the germline ends. Germline CDR1 reads MNHEY; CDR2 reads SVGAGI. The CDR3 has 12 residues. CDR3 protein: CASSYLGASYTF. The CDR3 nucleotides are TGTGCCAGCAGTTACCTCGGTGCGAGCTACACCTTC.

The chain carries TRBV20-1 and TRBJ1-4, with a possible D match to TRBD1 (5 bases). Germline lookup yields CDR1 DFQATT and CDR2 SNEGSKA (reference sequence). V was clipped by 7 bases and J by 9 bases, with 9 bases between them. This CDR3 has 10 residues. As DNA, the CDR3 is TGCAGTGTAGGGGTCCAAAAACTGTTTTTT. Translating gives CSVGVQKLFF.

The chain is built from TRBV3-1 (or the pseudogene TRBV3-2) and TRBJ2-7; 7 nucleotides align to TRBD2. The ends lost 7 bases at V and 1 base at J; junction bases unmatched: 7. Germline CDR1 is LGHDT and CDR2 is YNNKEL (reference sequence). The CDR3 contains 14 residues. CDR3 residues: CASTRGEGSYEQYF. DNA for the CDR3: TGTGCCAGCACCCGGGGGGAGGGGTCCTACGAGCAGTACTTC.

The chain is built from TRBV24-1 and TRBJ2-7, with 10 bases lining up with TRBD1. Unmatched junction bases numbered 6, after V lost 6 bases and J lost 5 bases. This CDR3 comprises 14 residues. Germline assignment: CDR1 KGHDR and CDR2 SFDVKD. The CDR3 sequence is CATSWGQGQDEQYF. DNA of the CDR3: TGTGCCACCAGTTGGGGACAGGGGCAGGACGAGCAGTACTTC.

This clone came up once. The rearrangement links TRBV18 to TRBJ1-5; tentatively, D is TRBD1 (5 bases). Germline V CDR1 and CDR2: KGHSH, LQKENI. The CDR3 contains 17 residues. V lost 3 bases and J 3 bases, leaving 18 bases between the germline ends. The CDR3 bases are TGTGCCAGCTCACCGAGAAGTCAAGACAGCACCAATCAGCCCCAGCATTTT. Residues: CASSPRSQDSTNQPQHF.

The chain employs TRBV5-4 and TRBJ2-1; 9 nucleotides align to TRBD1. With V trimmed by 2 bases and J by 3 bases, 6 bases remained unmatched. CDR3 length equals 16 residues. The germline V gene encodes CDR1 SGHNT and CDR2 YYREEE (reference sequence). CDR3 in amino acids: CASSFPTGGNYNEQFF. CDR3 nucleotide sequence: TGTGCCAGCAGCTTCCCTACAGGGGGCAACTACAATGAGCAGTTCTTC.

CDR3 in DNA: TGTGCCAGCAGGGAAGACTTTAACGAGCAGTACTTC. It is translated as CASREDFNEQYF. The chain joins TRBV12-3 or TRBV12-4 to TRBJ2-7; D unclear. The CDR3 totals 12 residues. Trimming removed 6 bases at V and 5 bases at J, with 11 bases between.

V usage is TRBV11-2 and J usage is TRBJ2-7; possible D gene TRBD2, 6 bases. The germline gives CDR1 SGHAT, CDR2 FQNNGV. The CDR3 loop spans 13 amino acids. With 0 bases removed from V and 4 bases from J, the gap between germline ends came to 7 bases. This CDR3 is CASSLDGLYEQYF. The CDR3 DNA reads TGTGCCAGCAGCTTAGACGGACTATACGAGCAGTACTTC.

This chain connects TRBV4-2 to TRBJ2-3; TRBD1 matches at 9 bases. Germline CDR1 LGHNA, CDR2 YNFKEQ. This CDR3 is built from 17 residues. Trimming took 4 bases from V and 3 from J; bases not matched to a gene: 11. CDR3 in amino acids: CASSRSGTGHPTDTQYF. The DNA for the CDR3 is TGTGCCAGCAGCCGATCCGGGACAGGGCACCCTACAGATACGCAGTATTTT.

The chain is built from TRBV4-3 and TRBJ2-7, with a tentative D call TRBD1 (5 bases). V shed 0 bases and J shed 0 bases, with 9 bases lying between them. The CDR3 spans 15 residues. Germline-derived CDR1 and CDR2 are LGHNA and YSLEER. The CDR3 spells CASSQERQLSYEQYF. CDR3 DNA: TGCGCCAGCAGCCAAGAAAGACAGCTCTCCTACGAGCAGTACTTC.

The rearrangement links TRBV7-2 to TRBJ2-5; TRBD2 agrees at 12 bases. There are 15 residues in the CDR3. The germline gives CDR1 SGHTA, CDR2 FQGNSA. After removal of 0 bases from V and 12 bases from J, the junction contained 8 bases not matched to a gene. CDR3 residues: CASSLAAASGGAKYF. Here the CDR3 DNA reads TGTGCCAGCAGCTTAGCGGCGGCTAGCGGGGGGGCGAAGTACTTC.

The chain uses TRBV19 and TRBJ2-5; the D gene is possibly TRBD2 (5 bases). Trimming took off 3 bases at V and 5 bases at J, with 16 bases between the two ends. Germline V gene sequence: CDR1 LNHDA, CDR2 SQIVND (reference sequence). The CDR3 consists of 15 residues. The CDR3 spells CASSIYLTGFETQYF. DNA for the CDR3: TGTGCCAGTAGTATCTACTTAACGGGGTTTGAGACCCAGTACTTC.

The V gene is TRBV6-4, the J gene TRBJ2-7, with TRBD2 as a possible D gene (6 bases). CDR1 is MRHNA and CDR2 is SNTAGT in the germline V gene. V was cut by 7 bases and J by 0 bases, with 13 bases left in between. The CDR3 loop spans 14 amino acids. For the CDR3, the DNA is TGTGCCAGCACCCTTAGCGGTGACTCCTACGAGCAGTACTTC. Translated, it gives CASTLSGDSYEQYF.

V and J are TRBV10-3 and TRBJ2-1; a possible D gene is TRBD2 (5 bases). V was cut by 2 bases and J by 0 bases, with 11 bases left in between. CDR1 and CDR2 from the germline V gene are ENHRY and SYGVKD. This CDR3 has 16 residues. Here the CDR3 DNA reads TGTGCCATCAGTGAGCCCCGGACTGTCTCCTACAATGAGCAGTTCTTC. Protein sequence: CAISEPRTVSYNEQFF.

This sequence joins TRBV7-9 and TRBJ1-6; tentative D call: TRBD1 (6 bases). The germline CDR1 and CDR2 sequences are SEHNR and FQNEAQ (reference sequence). The ends were cut back, 0 bases at V and 10 bases at J, with 16 bases in the middle. CDR3 length: 16 residues. CDR3 in amino acids: CASSLAGTHIASPLHF. The CDR3 DNA sequence: TGTGCCAGCAGCTTAGCCGGGACACATATTGCCTCACCCCTCCACTTT.

The V gene is TRBV28, the J gene TRBJ2-7; TRBD1 matches 9 bases. The CDR3 is made up of 14 amino acids. Looked up from germline, CDR1 is MDHEN and CDR2 is SYDVKM. V lost 5 bases and J lost 3; bases outside the gene matches: 5. The CDR3, as DNA: TGTGCCAGCAGTACACAGGGGGCGGTCTACGAGCAGTACTTC. Protein product: CASSTQGAVYEQYF.

CDR3: CASSLEMLGANTEAFF. DNA of the CDR3: TGCGCCAGCAGCTTGGAAATGTTGGGGGCGAACACTGAAGCTTTCTTT. The J gene is TRBJ1-1, the V gene TRBV5-1, with D perhaps matching TRBD1 (6 bases). Trimming took 0 bases from V and 1 from J, leaving 13 bases between them. CDR1 is SGHRS, CDR2 YFSETQ, per germline. The CDR3 sequence is 16 residues long.

The chain joins TRBV27 to TRBJ2-6, with TRBD1 matching 10 bases. Germline V gene data show CDR1 as MNHEY and CDR2 as SMNVEV (reference sequence). The length of the CDR3 is 18 residues. The J segment lost 4 bases and the V segment lost 5 bases, leaving 11 bases of the junction unmatched. The chain's CDR3 is CASSMEGTGAYGANVLTF. The CDR3 region has the DNA TGTGCCAGCAGTATGGAGGGGACAGGGGCTTACGGGGCCAACGTCCTGACTTTC.

The rearrangement links TRBV5-1 to TRBJ1-4, with D tentatively TRBD1 (5 bases). V dropped 2 bases and J dropped 6 bases, with 14 bases sitting between them. Germline CDR1 is SGHRS and CDR2 is YFSETQ. This CDR3 is 15 amino acids long. The CDR3 sequence: CASSLGGSGDEKLFF. The CDR3 nucleotides are TGCGCCAGCAGCTTAGGAGGGTCGGGGGATGAAAAACTGTTTTTT.

The genes are TRBV28 and TRBJ1-6; D gene unclear. CDR1 and CDR2 from the germline V gene are MDHEN and SYDVKM. The CDR3 consists of 12 residues. Deletions cut 2 bases from V and 8 bases from J, with 4 bases between. The DNA for the CDR3 is TGTGCCAGCAGTTTAATCGATTCACCCCTCCACTTT. It translates to CASSLIDSPLHF.

The chain carries TRBV10-3 and TRBJ1-1; D is possibly TRBD1 (5 bases). V gave up 7 bases and J gave up 3 bases, with 21 bases separating them. The CDR3 covers 16 residues. Germline V gene data show CDR1 as ENHRY and CDR2 as SYGVKD. CDR3 nucleotides: TGTGCCATCAAGGACCCGACAGCAGGGAAGGACACTGAAGCTTTCTTT. It translates to CAIKDPTAGKDTEAFF.

This chain links TRBV27 with TRBJ2-1; 9 bases align to TRBD2. J was trimmed by 6 bases and V by 5 bases; bases with no gene match: 23. The CDR3 totals 20 residues. Germline lookup yields CDR1 MNHEY and CDR2 SMNVEV (reference sequence). The CDR3 DNA reads TGTGCCAGCAGTACCCTAGGGGGGACGGTGGTGGGACTAGCCCCCAATGAGCAGTTCTTC. Translated, it gives CASSTLGGTVVGLAPNEQFF.

The V call is TRBV9, the J call TRBJ1-1; 7 positions match TRBD1. Trimming at V came to 4 bases and at J to 0 bases, leaving 6 bases not matched to a gene. The CDR3 sequence is 15 residues long. Looked up from germline, CDR1 is SGDLS and CDR2 is YYNGEE. The CDR3 DNA is TGTGCCAGCAGCCTCGACAGGGAAATGAACACTGAAGCTTTCTTT. Amino acids: CASSLDREMNTEAFF.

The V gene is TRBV6-4, the J gene TRBJ2-3, with D possibly TRBD1 on 6 matching bases. This CDR3 spans 14 amino acids. Trimming removed 5 bases from V and 1 base from J, with 10 bases in between. CDR1 MRHNA and CDR2 SNTAGT come from the germline V gene. CDR3 in amino acids: CASSTKGGTDTQYF. The CDR3 DNA sequence: TGTGCCAGCAGTACCAAGGGGGGCACAGATACGCAGTATTTT.